Here is one TCR beta chain with its context. CDR3 length equals 14 residues. Germline CDR1 reads MNHEY; CDR2 reads SVGEGT. Losses at the gene ends were 6 bases for V and 3 bases for J; bases not matched to a gene: 4. TCRdb's table, derived via immunoSEQ multiplex PCR, lists solely in-frame clones and lacks some. The sample holds around 360,000 clones, about 90% seen once. Participants' own reports of clinical history determined their cohort assignment. This sample is part of a study of blood T cell repertoires in COVID-19. The TCR was taken from a woman aged 30 to 39 who had recovered from COVID-19. The V gene is TRBV6-2 or TRBV6-3, the J gene TRBJ1-4, with 7 bases identical to TRBD1. The sequencing input was PBMCs or T cells enriched from blood (not recorded which). Here the CDR3 reads CASSPTGANEKLFF. For the CDR3, the DNA is TGTGCCAGCAGCCCAACAGGGGCTAATGAAAAACTGTTTTTT.